This T cell receptor beta chain emerged from a study of blood T cell repertoires in COVID-19. Background on the study: The United States, Italy and Spain provided the acute and convalescent COVID-19 samples. T cells, B-cell-depleted T cells, or PBMCs provided the cDNA or gDNA that served as material.

In the original workflow: Reference gene primer amplification yielded estimated nucleated cell counts. Profiling relied on immunoSEQ multiplex PCR, and the TCRdb table lists in-frame clones only, not all of them. The V and J calls and clone size are taken from that table; D and trimming were inferred from the DNA. The sample comprises roughly 250,000 clones, approximately 86% of which are singletons, and 4.5% to 5% rests with the top ten. The germline V gene has CDR1 MNHNS and CDR2 SASEGT. The CDR3 loop spans 14 amino acids. Trimming removed 2 bases at V and 8 bases at J, with 10 bases between. The rearrangement uses TRBV6-1 and TRBJ1-6, with TRBD1 as a possible D gene (5 bases). The sequence was collected from a woman of 80 years or more with active or convalescent COVID-19. The specimen sequenced was peripheral blood. CDR3 nucleotide sequence: TGTGCCAGCAGTGAAAGGTCCAGGGATTCACCCCTCCACTTT. Its protein is CASSERSRDSPLHF.